This TCR beta chain was sequenced for a study of a mutant IDH1 vaccine in newly diagnosed glioma (dated by TCRdb to 2020 to 2022). Broadly, across the study: Across visits V03 through V10, patients got a total of eight vaccinations, given in weeks 1, 3, 5, 7, 11, 15, 19 and 23. Vaccination was initiated 4-6 weeks after radiotherapy alone, or concurrently with temozolomide cycles in the chemotherapy-containing groups. Of the roughly 33 treated patients, approximately 62% were male and around 40% were female, and a mean age of around 40 years was recorded. Before enrollment, most patients had been given radiochemotherapy with temozolomide as standard therapy, while the rest had received either radiotherapy alone or temozolomide alone. Peripheral blood samples were drawn at six visits, namely V03 (baseline), V05, V07, V10, V12 and V13. For exploratory analyses, longitudinal TCRB deep sequencing was carried out in 25 to 30 treated patients wherever samples were available.

A remark on this clone: This clone's antigen is unknown. No base-level quality is on record; no much larger clone is a single base apart.

Library preparation was by the immunoSEQ multiplex PCR assay. Rearranged TCR beta chain sequences were amplified using the hsTCRB Kit according to the manufacturer's protocol. TCRB libraries were sequenced on an Illumina MiSeq. The authors' analysis ran thus. Demultiplexing, trimming and gene mapping were performed with the kit vendor's proprietary platform. TCRdb retrieved this table from immuneACCESS and kept in-frame rearrangements only. Not all clones are present; in checked studies, unresolved V genes account for under half, and no reason is known for the remainder. V and J calls and clone size are those listed in that table; D and trimming were worked out from the DNA. The sample table lists about 60,000 clones, more than 80% of them with a count of one. The ten biggest clones cover about 3.7% of the sample. This sample's time point label indicates: week 11, during vaccination. Each vaccine dose, consisting of 300 ug of a 20-mer mutant IDH1 peptide in Montanide, was administered subcutaneously with topical imiquimod. The donors had newly diagnosed IDH1-mutant astrocytomas of WHO grade 3 or 4 that showed loss of nuclear ATRX. The samples were drawn from NOA16, a multicentre, single-arm, open-label phase I trial in Germany that tested a mutant IDH1 peptide vaccine in humans for the first time. Genomic DNA for TCRB sequencing was isolated from EDTA blood with the DNeasy Blood and Tissue Kit.

Here is what the overall study found, with its caveats: Vaccine-induced immune responses across multiple MHC alleles were detected in 90% to 95% of patients. No apparent relationship was observed between pseudoprogression and alterations in the top peripheral T cell clonotypes detected by TCRB sequencing. The authors noted that analyses of patient blood samples could not be reproduced because of sample limitations. Availability determined which PBMC samples were chosen for TCRB deep sequencing.

V sheds 5 bases and J sheds 5 bases, leaving 21 bases between their ends. The CDR3 has 16 amino acids, counting the end cysteine and phenylalanine. The DNA shown is the 48-base CDR3, in frame from base 1. Sequences SGHAT (CDR1) and FQNNGV (CDR2) are obtained from the germline V gene. The TCR comes from a man aged 30 to 45 with glioma. Sequences were derived from PBMCs, sampled from a glioma patient whose treatment included an IDH1 peptide vaccine. Recombination joined TRBV11-2 with TRBJ1-2; the D segment cannot be called with confidence. The DNA sequence is given as TGTGCCAGCAGCCCCGTTAGTAGGTTTAGGCAATATGGCTACACCTTC. The resulting protein is CASSPVSRFRQYGYTF.